This is a list of T cell receptor beta chains from one sample in a study of T cell changes during pregnancy in multiple sclerosis. Method: immunoSEQ multiplex PCR; TCRdb's copy keeps in-frame clones and lacks some. The profile shows tens of thousands of clones, under 95% of them singletons. Sequenced here: peripheral blood, sampled in the third trimester of pregnancy. The receptors originated from a female donor with multiple sclerosis, enrolled in a pregnancy study. Each CDR3 is given with its conserved first and last residue. D genes are given only for firm matches. The size of a clone is reported for some rows only, either as once, few or many, or as a class for expanded clones.

d_gene | j_gene | len | v_gene | abundance | CDR3aa | CDR3nt
. | TRBJ2-1 | 11 | TRBV27 | . | CASSFLNEQFF | TGTGCCAGCAGTTTCTTAAATGAGCAGTTCTTC
TRBD2 | TRBJ2-3 | 16 | TRBV4-1 | . | CASSPGGSGWWDTQYF | TGCGCCAGCAGCCCGGGAGGGAGTGGTTGGTGGGATACGCAGTATTTT
. | TRBJ2-3 | 14 | TRBV10-2 | . | CASSDVTLRETQYF | TGCGCCAGCAGTGACGTGACATTAAGGGAGACGCAGTATTTT
TRBD1 | TRBJ2-1 | 15 | TRBV11-1 | . | CASSDRGSSYNEQFF | TGTGCCAGCAGCGACAGGGGAAGCTCCTACAATGAGCAGTTCTTC
. | TRBJ1-4 | 17 | TRBV7-8 | . | CASSLGFGVYRWEKLFF | TGTGCCAGCAGCTTAGGGTTTGGTGTTTACAGATGGGAAAAACTGTTTTTT
TRBD2 | TRBJ2-7 | 14 | TRBV7-3 | . | CASSPTGLASEQYF | TGTGCCAGCAGCCCAACGGGACTAGCGAGCGAGCAGTACTTC
TRBD2 | TRBJ2-7 | 15 | TRBV9 | . | CASSPRAGPLDEQYF | TGTGCCAGCAGCCCCCGAGCGGGGCCGTTGGACGAGCAGTACTTC
. | TRBJ1-1 | 13 | TRBV7-9 | . | CASSLGGVQEAFF | TGTGCCAGCAGCTTAGGGGGGGTACAGGAAGCTTTCTTT
. | TRBJ1-1 | 14 | TRBV6-4 | . | CASKRPVESAEAFF | TGTGCCAGCAAGAGGCCGGTCGAATCGGCTGAAGCTTTCTTT
. | TRBJ2-3 | 14 | TRBV4-3 | . | CASSHREYTGRQYF | TGCGCCAGCAGCCATCGGGAATACACAGGGAGGCAGTATTTT
TRBD1 | TRBJ1-2 | 15 | TRBV28 | . | CASSPGQGAVYGYTF | TGTGCCAGCAGTCCCGGACAGGGGGCGGTCTATGGCTACACCTTC
. | TRBJ1-3 | 18 | TRBV7-2 | . | CASSLVGTPIFSGNTIYF | TGTGCCAGCAGCTTAGTTGGCACCCCAATCTTCTCTGGAAACACCATATATTTT
TRBD1 | TRBJ1-5 | 14 | TRBV6-1 | . | CASREGARNQPQHF | TGTGCCAGCAGGGAGGGGGCGCGCAATCAGCCCCAGCATTTT
TRBD2 | TRBJ2-1 | 15 | TRBV4-1 | . | CASSHPGLGVHEQFF | TGCGCCAGCAGCCATCCGGGACTAGGAGTCCATGAGCAGTTCTTC
TRBD1 | TRBJ1-4 | 15 | TRBV19 | . | CASSGPGTGDEKLFF | TGTGCCAGTAGTGGACCCGGGACAGGGGATGAAAAACTGTTTTTT
. | TRBJ1-1 | 14 | TRBV7-2 | . | CASSLVHSNTEAFF | TGTGCCAGCAGCTTAGTACATTCGAACACTGAAGCTTTCTTT
. | TRBJ1-4 | 14 | TRBV6-5 | . | CASSYGFGGEKLFF | TGTGCCAGCAGTTACGGCTTCGGAGGTGAAAAACTGTTTTTT
. | TRBJ2-7 | 15 | TRBV7-6 | . | CASSPMVGVNYEQYF | TGTGCCAGCAGCCCAATGGTAGGAGTTAACTACGAGCAGTACTTC
TRBD1 | TRBJ1-2 | 15 | TRBV6-6 | . | CASSKPGQGTIGYTF | TGTGCCAGCAGCAAACCGGGACAGGGAACTATTGGCTACACCTTC
. | TRBJ1-1 | 14 | TRBV18 | . | CASSPEGVDTEAFF | TGTGCCAGCTCACCCGAAGGGGTGGACACTGAAGCTTTCTTT
. | TRBJ2-4 | 17 | TRBV7-2 | . | CASSLGMGGRAKNIQYF | TGTGCCAGCAGCTTAGGGATGGGCGGGCGCGCCAAAAACATTCAGTACTTC
. | TRBJ1-1 | 12 | TRBV13 | . | CASSRVNTEAFF | TGTGCCAGCAGCCGAGTGAACACTGAAGCTTTCTTT
. | TRBJ1-6 | 14 | TRBV5-1 | . | CASSLAAINSPLHF | TGCGCCAGCAGCTTGGCCGCTATCAATTCACCCCTCCACTTT
. | TRBJ1-3 | 13 | TRBV19 | . | CASSPTSGNTIYF | TGTGCCAGTAGTCCTACCTCTGGAAACACCATATATTTT
. | TRBJ2-3 | 12 | TRBV7-2 | . | CASSLLAGTQYF | TGTGCCAGCAGCTTACTGGCAGGGACGCAGTATTTT
. | TRBJ1-1 | 13 | TRBV6-1 | . | CATTGWKNTEAFF | TGTGCCACAACAGGGTGGAAGAACACTGAAGCTTTCTTT
. | TRBJ1-3 | 12 | TRBV6-6 | once | CASSDSGNTIYF | TGTGCCAGCTCGGACAGTGGAAACACCATATATTTT
. | TRBJ2-5 | 13 | TRBV27 | . | CASSLWGEETQYF | TGTGCCAGCAGTTTATGGGGGGAGGAGACCCAGTACTTC
TRBD2 | TRBJ2-3 | 17 | TRBV5-4 | . | CASSLGASGGAEDTQYF | TGTGCCAGCAGCTTGGGGGCTAGCGGGGGGGCTGAAGATACGCAGTATTTT
TRBD1 | TRBJ1-5 | 14 | TRBV10-3 | . | CAIRDQQGAGAQHF | TGTGCCATCAGAGATCAACAGGGGGCAGGTGCCCAGCATTTT
. | TRBJ1-2 | 14 | TRBV9 | . | CASSVGGGNYGYTF | TGTGCCAGCAGCGTAGGCGGGGGTAACTATGGCTACACCTTC
. | TRBJ1-3 | 17 | TRBV9 | . | CASSVGISGDSGNTIYF | TGTGCCAGCAGCGTAGGAATATCGGGGGACTCTGGAAACACCATATATTTT
TRBD2 | TRBJ2-3 | 17 | TRBV5-4 | . | CASSPTRTSGYTDTQYF | TGTGCCAGCAGCCCTACTCGGACTAGCGGTTACACAGATACGCAGTATTTT
TRBD1 | TRBJ2-2 | 16 | TRBV27 | . | CASSLSGQINTGELFF | TGTGCCAGCAGTTTATCGGGACAGATTAACACCGGGGAGCTGTTTTTT
. | TRBJ2-7 | 16 | TRBV7-2 | . | CASSPSRETGSWEQYF | TGTGCCAGCAGCCCTAGCCGGGAGACAGGGTCGTGGGAGCAGTACTTC
TRBD1 | TRBJ1-5 | 14 | TRBV19 | . | CASSIRDRGQPQHF | TGTGCCAGTAGTATACGGGACAGAGGCCAGCCCCAGCATTTT
TRBD1 | TRBJ1-6 | 14 | TRBV18 | . | CASSPGTGGSPLHF | TGTGCCAGCTCACCTGGGACAGGGGGTTCACCCCTCCACTTT
TRBD2 | TRBJ2-5 | 13 | TRBV10-3 | . | CAISGGARETQYF | TGTGCCATCAGCGGGGGGGCCAGAGAGACCCAGTACTTC
TRBD1 | TRBJ1-6 | 16 | TRBV6-5 | once | CASSYSGQSPNSPLHF | TGTGCCAGCAGTTACTCGGGACAGAGCCCTAATTCACCCCTCCACTTT
TRBD1 | TRBJ1-2 | 14 | TRBV19 | . | CASSVGTGYYGYTF | TGTGCCAGTAGTGTAGGGACAGGCTACTATGGCTACACCTTC
. | TRBJ2-7 | 16 | TRBV27 | . | CASSPSVGASSYEQYF | TGTGCCAGCAGTCCCTCGGTGGGGGCGTCTTCCTACGAGCAGTACTTC
TRBD2 | TRBJ2-3 | 15 | TRBV28 | . | CASSLAGAGTDTQYF | TGTGCCAGCAGTTTAGCGGGAGCTGGCACAGATACGCAGTATTTT
. | TRBJ2-1 | 15 | TRBV7-9 | once | CASSLAGATYNEQFF | TGTGCCAGCAGCTTAGCGGGGGCGACCTACAATGAGCAGTTCTTC
. | TRBJ1-4 | 15 | TRBV5-1 | . | CASSLTGTSEEKLFF | TGCGCCAGCAGCCTGACCGGGACAAGTGAGGAAAAACTGTTTTTT
. | TRBJ1-3 | 14 | TRBV11-2 | . | CASSLFNSGNTIYF | TGTGCCAGCAGCTTATTTAACTCTGGAAACACCATATATTTT
TRBD1 | TRBJ2-1 | 14 | TRBV7-2 | . | CASRPRTGTGEQFF | TGTGCCAGCAGACCCCGGACAGGGACGGGGGAGCAGTTCTTC
. | TRBJ1-1 | 13 | TRBV7-9 | . | CASSRGVAKRAFF | TGTGCCAGCAGCCGCGGCGTGGCGAAGAGAGCTTTCTTT
. | TRBJ1-2 | 17 | TRBV11-1 | . | CASSKAGPGPLRGGYTF | TGTGCCAGCAGTAAAGCGGGCCCCGGGCCACTGCGCGGCGGCTACACCTTC
TRBD1 | TRBJ1-5 | 16 | TRBV28 | . | CASSPGTGRGGQPQHF | TGTGCCAGCAGTCCCGGGACAGGGAGGGGGGGTCAGCCCCAGCATTTT
TRBD2 | TRBJ2-3 | 16 | TRBV18 | once | CASSPSLAGNTDTQYF | TGTGCCAGCTCACCATCCTTAGCGGGGAACACAGATACGCAGTATTTT